The 19 T cell receptor beta chains given below trace back to one sample, sequenced in a study of beta chain features in type 1 diabetes. Expressed TCRB transcripts were sequenced, since all the RNA that had been isolated was reverse transcribed. The method was immunoSEQ multiplex PCR; TCRdb's version includes in-frame clones alone and lacks a portion of them. The table shows some 290,000 clones, with around 15% occurring only once. Study-level points and caveats: Significant though moderate, a shortening of TCRB CDR3s appeared in all four CD4+ subsets of Type 1 diabetes patients.

No antigen has been assigned to these receptors. The sequenced sample consisted of naive CD4+ T cells from blood. These receptors were obtained from a man aged 25 to 45 with type 1 diabetes.

The chain carries TRBV5-1 and TRBJ2-7, with D perhaps matching TRBD2 (5 bases). Germline V gene sequence: CDR1 SGHRS, CDR2 YFSETQ. CDR3 size: 14 residues. Trimming stripped 7 bases from V and 1 base from J, with 15 bases between. The CDR3 spells CASYQSGRSYEQYF. The CDR3 DNA reads TGCGCCAGCTATCAGAGCGGTCGTTCCTACGAGCAGTACTTC.

The chain joins TRBV19 to TRBJ2-5, with 8 bases fitting TRBD1. Looked up from germline, CDR1 is LNHDA and CDR2 is SQIVND (reference sequence). The length of the CDR3 is 15 residues. V lost 5 bases to trimming and J lost 5 bases; unmatched junction nucleotides: 10. The CDR3 coding sequence is TGTGCCAGTAGTTCCCGAGCAGGGGGCAAGGAGACCCAGTACTTC. Translated: CASSSRAGGKETQYF. Full variable domain (outside the CDR3, taken from reference TRBV19 and TRBJ2-5): DGGITQSPKYLFRKEGQNVTLSCEQNLNHDAMYWYRQDPGQGLRLIYYSQIVNDFQKGDIAEGYSVSREKKESFPLTVTSAQKNPTAFYLCASSSRAGGKETQYFGPGTRLLVL.

This clone was counted between two and nine times. This rearrangement joins TRBV4-1 to TRBJ1-5; 9 bases are shared with TRBD1. Trimming took 0 bases from V and 6 from J; bases not matched to a gene: 6. CDR3 length: 16 amino acids. The germline gives CDR1 MGHRA, CDR2 YSYEKL. The CDR3 here is CASSQEGQGIVQPQHF. The CDR3 DNA follows: TGCGCCAGCAGCCAAGAGGGACAGGGTATTGTTCAGCCCCAGCATTTT.

The CDR3 sequence: CASQSSGRRNEQFF. CDR3 bases: TGTGCCAGCCAGTCAAGCGGGAGGAGGAATGAGCAGTTCTTC. The V gene is TRBV2, the J gene TRBJ2-1, with TRBD2 identical over 9 bases. The V gene end was trimmed by 8 bases and the J gene end by 7 bases; junction bases not matched to a gene: 9. The length of the CDR3 is 14 residues. Germline V lookup: CDR1 SNHLY, CDR2 FYNNEI.

The V call is TRBV9, the J call TRBJ2-1; 11 nucleotides agree with TRBD2. With 4 bases clipped from V and 4 bases from J, the junction kept 4 bases outside the gene matches. The CDR3 has 15 residues. Germline CDR1 and CDR2: SGDLS and YYNGEE. CDR3 amino acids: CASSSRLAGYNEQFF. The CDR3 region has the DNA TGTGCCAGCAGCTCGCGACTAGCGGGGTACAATGAGCAGTTCTTC.

The V call is TRBV5-4, the J call TRBJ2-7; 12 bases match TRBD2. Per germline, CDR1 SGHNT and CDR2 YYREEE (reference sequence). V shed 2 bases and J 5 bases; nucleotides not matched to a gene: 8. The CDR3 runs to 16 residues. The CDR3 loop reads CASSLRLAGVRDEQYF. In nucleotides, the CDR3 is TGTGCCAGCAGCTTACGACTAGCGGGAGTTAGAGACGAGCAGTACTTC. Variable domain in full (rest from reference TRBV5-4 and TRBJ2-7): ETGVTQSPTHLIKTRGQQVTLRCSSQSGHNTVSWYQQALGQGPQFIFQYYREEENGRGNFPPRFSGLQFPNYSSELNVNALELDDSALYLCASSLRLAGVRDEQYFGPGTRLTVT.

The rearrangement joins TRBV27 to TRBJ1-4; 7 bases map to TRBD1. The CDR3 runs to 15 residues. CDR1 is MNHEY, CDR2 SMNVEV, per germline (reference sequence). The trim removed 5 bases at V and 5 bases at J, leaving 8 bases unmatched. CDR3: CASSPGQEPNEKLFF. Written as DNA, the CDR3 is TGTGCCAGCAGTCCCGGACAGGAGCCAAATGAAAAACTGTTTTTT.

This chain uses TRBV15 with TRBJ1-1; 7 bases map to TRBD1. CDR3 length: 17 amino acids. The germline V gene has CDR1 LNHNV and CDR2 YYDKDF (reference sequence). With 2 bases clipped from V and 0 bases from J, the junction kept 9 bases outside the gene matches. The CDR3 loop is CATSRITGTVLNTEAFF. The CDR3 DNA reads TGTGCCACCAGCAGAATTACCGGGACAGTATTGAACACTGAAGCTTTCTTT.

The chain has TRBV4-2 and TRBJ2-6; D may be TRBD1 (6 bases). The CDR3 covers 19 residues. CDR1 and CDR2 (germline): LGHNA, YNFKEQ. The V gene lost 1 base and the J gene lost 2 bases, with 18 bases spanning the gap. The CDR3 protein is CASSQGGHAVNTGANVLTF. In DNA, the CDR3 is TGTGCCAGCAGCCAAGGGGGACACGCCGTTAACACTGGGGCCAACGTCCTGACTTTC.

This clone was counted a few times. Within the sample, other DNA sequences also encode this same CDR3. The chain uses TRBV30 and TRBJ1-5; 10 positions agree with TRBD1. This CDR3 comprises 14 residues. The germline V gene encodes CDR1 GTSNPN and CDR2 SVGIG (reference sequence). V dropped 3 bases and J dropped 4; count of bases not matched to a gene: 3. The CDR3 loop is CAWSLGQGNQPQHF. In nucleotides, the CDR3 is TGTGCCTGGAGCTTGGGACAGGGGAATCAGCCCCAGCATTTT.

The V gene is TRBV27, the J gene TRBJ2-7; 8 bases are a match to TRBD2. Trimming removed 6 bases from V and 3 bases from J; junction bases left unmatched: 4. The germline V gene encodes CDR1 MNHEY and CDR2 SMNVEV (reference sequence). The CDR3 is made up of 13 amino acids. DNA of the CDR3: TGTGCCAGCAGCGATAGCGGGATCTACGAGCAGTACTTC. Protein product: CASSDSGIYEQYF.

The rearrangement uses TRBV7-2 and TRBJ2-5, with TRBD1 as a possible D gene (6 bases). In germline, CDR1 is SGHTA, CDR2 FQGNSA. The CDR3 sequence is 16 residues long. Deletions cut 4 bases from V and 1 base from J, with 16 bases between. Here the CDR3 reads CASSSTTGSFQETQYF. The CDR3 DNA reads as TGTGCCAGCAGCTCAACGACAGGATCCTTCCAAGAGACCCAGTACTTC.

This clone was picked up a small number of times. The V and J genes are TRBV15 and TRBJ1-5; D perhaps matches TRBD1 (5 bases). Between the trimmed V and J ends, which lost 0 bases and 5 bases, there was a span of 11 bases. The germline CDR1 and CDR2 sequences are LNHNV and YYDKDF (reference sequence). The CDR3 length is 15 residues. DNA for the CDR3: TGTGCCACCAGCAGAGATCGGTGGGGGGATCAGCCCCAGCATTTT. Translated: CATSRDRWGDQPQHF.

As to this clone: The junction departs from germline at one end; a sequencing error may be responsible. The chain joins TRBV2 to TRBJ2-1; D is unclear. The CDR3 extends over 11 amino acids. Germline CDR1 is SNHLY and CDR2 is FYNNEI. CDR3 nucleotides: TGTGCCAGCAGTTCCGACCTTCTGGGCCTCTTC. Encoded protein: CASSSDLLGLF.

J is TRBJ2-7 and V is TRBV28; 8 bases match TRBD2. This CDR3 contains 12 residues. Losses at the gene ends were 8 bases for V and 3 bases for J; bases not matched to a gene: 3. Germline V gene data show CDR1 as MDHEN and CDR2 as SYDVKM. CDR3 in DNA: TGTGCCAGCGGGAGCGGGAGCTACGAGCAGTACTTC. Translated: CASGSGSYEQYF.

This clone has only a few counts. Other DNA variants within this sample encode the same CDR3. The chain combines TRBV7-3 with TRBJ2-3; 10 positions agree with TRBD2. The germline V gene encodes CDR1 SGHTA and CDR2 FQGTGA. The CDR3 loop spans 16 amino acids. J gave up 0 bases and V 2 bases, and 2 bases lay outside the gene matches. The CDR3 coding sequence is TGTGCCAGCAGCTTAGGACTAGCGGCTAGCACAGATACGCAGTATTTT. Translated: CASSLGLAASTDTQYF.

The rearrangement links TRBV5-1 to TRBJ1-3; D is possibly TRBD1 (6 bases). CDR3 size: 14 residues. CDR1 and CDR2 (germline): SGHRS, YFSETQ. V was trimmed by 2 bases and J by 2 bases, leaving 8 bases between them. The CDR3 nucleotides read TGCGCCAGCAGCTTACAGGGTCCTGGAAACACCATATATTTT. It specifies CASSLQGPGNTIYF.

In its sample, this clone was seen a few times. This chain uses TRBV6-5 with TRBJ1-2; 7 nucleotides align to TRBD1. Germline V gene data show CDR1 as MNHEY and CDR2 as SVGAGI. The junction had 9 bases not matched to a gene; V was cut back by 7 bases and J by 4 bases. This CDR3 has 14 amino acids. The CDR3 reads CASNPRQGGYGYTF. CDR3 DNA sequence: TGTGCCAGCAATCCAAGACAGGGCGGCTATGGCTACACCTTC.

V and J are TRBV4-3 and TRBJ2-3, with 13 bases aligning to TRBD2. J lost 3 bases, V lost 4 bases, and 10 bases had no gene match. Germline V gene lookup returns CDR1 LGHNA and CDR2 YSLEER. This CDR3 spans 18 amino acids. DNA for the CDR3: TGCGCCAGCAGCCCCCGGGGACTAGCGGGGCTCGGGACAGATACGCAGTATTTT. It translates to CASSPRGLAGLGTDTQYF.